This TCR beta chain was identified during a study of early T cells in non-severe SARS-CoV-2 infection. The study, taken as a whole, reports: Anti-spike CD8 responses were favored in VDJdb matching, and private and CD4 specificities were missed.

Separate cDNA molecules each had unique molecular identifiers attached to them. Each CDR3 protein is one row after TCRdb ran MiXCR on the 5' RACE reads. The sample includes 50,000 to 70,000 distinct CDR3 sequences, roughly an eighth of them seen just once. This clonotype was counted between two and nine times. Its target is unknown. The J segment lost 10 bases and the V segment lost 0 bases, leaving 10 bases of the junction unmatched. CDR3 length equals 17 residues. Per the germline V gene, CDR1 is SGHRS and CDR2 is YFSETQ. The chain employs TRBV5-1 and TRBJ2-2; 12 bases line up with TRBD2. Sequencing was carried out using whole blood. The TCR originated in an adult who was a healthcare worker with PCR-confirmed SARS-CoV-2 infection or an uninfected control (not recorded which). In DNA, the CDR3 is TGCGCCAGCAGCTTGGACCCTCTAGCGGGGGGGCTCGCGGAGCTGTTTTTT. Its protein product is CASSLDPLAGGLAELFF.